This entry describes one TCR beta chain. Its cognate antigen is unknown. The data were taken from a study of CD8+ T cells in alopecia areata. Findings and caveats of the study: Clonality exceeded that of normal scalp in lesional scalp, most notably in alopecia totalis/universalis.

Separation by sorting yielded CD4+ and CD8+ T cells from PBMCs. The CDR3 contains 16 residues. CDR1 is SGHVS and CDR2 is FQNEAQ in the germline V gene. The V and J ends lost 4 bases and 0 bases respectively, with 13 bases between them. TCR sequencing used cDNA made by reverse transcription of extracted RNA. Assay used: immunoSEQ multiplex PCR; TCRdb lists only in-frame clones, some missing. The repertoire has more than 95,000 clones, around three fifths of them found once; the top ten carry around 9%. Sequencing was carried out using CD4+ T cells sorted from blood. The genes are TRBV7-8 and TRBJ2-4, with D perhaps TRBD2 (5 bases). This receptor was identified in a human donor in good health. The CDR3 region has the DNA TGTGCCAGCAGCTCGAGGGATGGGGTAGCCAAAAACATTCAGTACTTC. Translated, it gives CASSSRDGVAKNIQYF.